One and the same sample provided the 7 T cell receptor beta chains below, sequenced in a study of metastatic and nonmetastatic thyroid tumors. Until they underwent thyroid surgery, no patient had received any treatment. TCRdb re-processed the PCR reads through MiXCR. The data show around 18,000 clones, with 34% seen just once and 17% held by the top ten. Sample: tumor tissue. These receptors were collected from a female donor with papillary thyroid cancer or a benign thyroid nodule (not recorded which). Some clones in this sample may be carry-over from other donors' samples.

Only a few counts were recorded for this clone. A read error may produce the germline difference seen at one junction end. The V call is TRBV2, the J call TRBJ2-1; a weak D match, TRBD1 (5 bases). The CDR3 loop spans 12 amino acids. Germline-derived CDR1 and CDR2 are SNHLY and FYNNEI. For the CDR3, the DNA is TGTGCCAGCAGGGAAGACAGTAATGAGCAGTTCTTC. It yields the protein CASREDSNEQFF.

At least ten counts were recorded for this clone. The chain couples TRBV2 to TRBJ1-1; weak D call: TRBD1 (5 bases). The CDR3 covers 13 residues. Germline CDR1 and CDR2: SNHLY and FYNNEI. As DNA, the CDR3 is TGTGTCGTCTCGGGGGGACGGAACACTGAAGCTTTCTTT. Protein: CVVSGGRNTEAFF.

Relative to its sample, this clone is medium-sized. The DNA of the CDR3 is TGTGCCAGCAGCTTAGATCGTTCCATGGGGGAGCAGTTCTTC. As protein: CASSLDRSMGEQFF. The genes are TRBV11-2 and TRBJ2-1, with D unresolved. The CDR3 consists of 14 residues. Trimming stripped 0 bases from V and 10 bases from J, with 13 bases between. Germline V gives CDR1 SGHAT, CDR2 FQNNGV.

This clone was counted between two and nine times. CDR3 nucleotide sequence: TGTGCCAGCAGTTCCCCGGGACAGACCAACACCGGGGAGCTGTTTTTT. Translation: CASSSPGQTNTGELFF. This rearrangement joins TRBV6-2 or TRBV6-3 to TRBJ2-2, with 7 bases fitting TRBD1. The CDR3 runs to 16 residues. Looked up from germline, CDR1 is MNHEY and CDR2 is SVGEGT. The trim removed 4 bases at V and 2 bases at J, leaving 7 bases unmatched.

The chain uses TRBV7-3 and TRBJ2-5; D uncertain. The CDR3 is 13 residues long. Per the germline V gene, CDR1 is SGHTA and CDR2 is FQGTGA. The V end was cut by 0 bases, the J end by 5 bases, with 7 bases between. The CDR3 nucleotides are TGTGCCAGCAGCTTAACGGATCTGGAGACCCAGTACTTC. This gives the protein CASSLTDLETQYF.

This clone came up many times. This chain links TRBV3-1 with TRBJ1-2; 9 bases are a match to TRBD1. CDR1 is LGHDT and CDR2 is YNNKEL in the germline V gene (reference sequence). The CDR3 has 18 residues. V trimming: 0 bases; J trimming: 4 bases; junction bases outside the gene matches: 12. This chain's CDR3 is CASSQDRQEDRGFYGYTF. CDR3 coding DNA: TGTGCCAGCAGCCAAGATAGGCAAGAGGACAGGGGTTTCTATGGCTACACCTTC. Looking up the rest from reference TRBV3-1 and TRBJ1-2 gives the full variable domain: DTAVSQTPKYLVTQMGNDKSIKCEQNLGHDTMYWYKQDSKKFLKIMFSYNNKELIINETVPNRFSPKSPDKAHLNLHINSLELGDSAVYFCASSQDRQEDRGFYGYTFGSGTRLTVV.

The J gene is TRBJ2-3, the V gene TRBV5-4; 7 nucleotides agree with TRBD2. The CDR3 contains 15 residues. Unmatched junction bases numbered 11, after V lost 0 bases and J lost 10 bases. Germline V gene data show CDR1 as SGHNT and CDR2 as YYREEE (reference sequence). The CDR3 coding sequence is TGTGCCAGCAGCTTGGCGCGGCGGGAGATGGATCCGCAGTATTTT. Residues: CASSLARREMDPQYF.